Sequencing of this T cell receptor beta chain was carried out in a study of cytomegalovirus exposure and HLA in healthy donors. Use of 60 Vbeta and 13 Jbeta primers characterized the PCR. Sequenced by immunoSEQ multiplex PCR; TCRdb stores in-frame clones only, minus some. The data contain 70,000 to 85,000 clones, under 80% of them seen just once; the ten biggest clones take up about 9.1%. Germline CDR1 MNHEY, CDR2 SVGAGI. The CDR3 has 16 residues. The sequenced sample consisted of PBMCs. This sequence was found in a man in his forties in good health and CMV-seropositive. The V and J genes are TRBV6-5 and TRBJ2-5; D possibly corresponds to TRBD2 (7 bases). The J call may be mistaken, given a closer DNA end match to TRBJ2-7. The CDR3 DNA is TGTGCCAGCAGTTCTGGGCCTGAGGGGGGGGGATACGAGCAGTACTTC. Encoded protein: CASSSGPEGGGYEQYF.